This TCR beta chain was recorded in a study of blood T cell repertoires in COVID-19. Study as a whole: COVID-19 samples from acute and convalescent phases originated in the United States, Italy and Spain. The cDNA or gDNA used as material had been derived from T cells, B-cell-depleted T cells, or PBMCs.

Per the original data handling: Estimates of nucleated cell counts were drawn from the amplification of reference gene primers. Profiling relied on immunoSEQ multiplex PCR, and the TCRdb table lists in-frame clones only, not all of them. D and trimming were read from the DNA, whereas the V and J calls and clone size are those reported in that table. The data contain around 69,000 clones, approximately 92% of them singletons. The receptor's source is a woman aged 45 to 65 with active COVID-19. Sample: peripheral blood.

The CDR3 region is CASSPGTGANEQFF. As DNA, the CDR3 is TGTGCCAGCAGCCCCGGGACAGGGGCCAATGAGCAGTTCTTC. V usage is TRBV7-3 and J usage is TRBJ2-1, with 10 nucleotides matching TRBD1. V lost 5 bases to trimming and J lost 6 bases; unmatched junction nucleotides: 4. The CDR3 covers 14 residues. The germline CDR1 and CDR2 sequences are SGHTA and FQGTGA.